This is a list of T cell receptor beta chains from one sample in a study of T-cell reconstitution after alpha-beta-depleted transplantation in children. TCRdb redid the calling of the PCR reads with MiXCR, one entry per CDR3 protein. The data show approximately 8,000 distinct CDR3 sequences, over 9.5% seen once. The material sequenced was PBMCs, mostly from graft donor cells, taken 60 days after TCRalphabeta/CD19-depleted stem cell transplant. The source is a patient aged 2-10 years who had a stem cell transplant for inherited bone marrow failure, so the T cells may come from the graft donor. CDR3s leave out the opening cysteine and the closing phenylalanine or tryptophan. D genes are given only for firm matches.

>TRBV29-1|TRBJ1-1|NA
SVEDPGAEAF
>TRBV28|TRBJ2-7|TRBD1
ASSLPPGQSYEQY
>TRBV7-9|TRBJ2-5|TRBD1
ASSFGQGDETQY
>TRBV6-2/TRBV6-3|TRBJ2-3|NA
ASSWDGVLGTDTQY
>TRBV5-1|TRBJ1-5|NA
ASSQRGPAPQH
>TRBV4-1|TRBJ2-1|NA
ASSLQSGGVYNEQF
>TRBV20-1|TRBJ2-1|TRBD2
SASVREGRDEQF
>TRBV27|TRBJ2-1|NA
ATFYGGGSYNEQF
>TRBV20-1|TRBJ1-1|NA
SARQGNTEAF
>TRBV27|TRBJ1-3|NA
ASSLMLGSSGNTIY
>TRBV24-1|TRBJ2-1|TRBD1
ATRQGATNEQF
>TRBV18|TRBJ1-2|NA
ASSQGGGGYT
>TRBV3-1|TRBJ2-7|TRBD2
ASSQVGSGRGYEQY
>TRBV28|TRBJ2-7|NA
ASSPYRYEQY
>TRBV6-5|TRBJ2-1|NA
ASSYGNQQF
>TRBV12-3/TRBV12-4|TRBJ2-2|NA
ASSLRWTGELF
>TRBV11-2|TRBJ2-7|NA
ASSLRLAYEQY
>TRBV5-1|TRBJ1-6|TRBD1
ASTEGQGFTLH
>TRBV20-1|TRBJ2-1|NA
SLDSSYNEQF
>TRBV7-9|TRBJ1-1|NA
TAEGWPPMNTEAF
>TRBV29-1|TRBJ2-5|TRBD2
SARTSGQETQY
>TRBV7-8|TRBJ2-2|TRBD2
ASSLSKREGLAGELF
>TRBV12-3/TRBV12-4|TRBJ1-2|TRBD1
ASSFKGAGSGYT
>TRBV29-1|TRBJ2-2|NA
SVRNRVSSTGELF
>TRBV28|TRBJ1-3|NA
ASSLWGTGNTIY
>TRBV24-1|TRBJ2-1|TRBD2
ATSTGGSSNEQF
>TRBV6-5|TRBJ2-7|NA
ASSYSDTAAYEQY
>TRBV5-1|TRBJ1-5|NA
ASSPNGQGINQPQH
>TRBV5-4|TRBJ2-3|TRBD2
ASSLGTSYTDTQY
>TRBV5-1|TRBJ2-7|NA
ASSLVEDGSSYEQY
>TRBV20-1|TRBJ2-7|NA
SANRQDRLYEQY
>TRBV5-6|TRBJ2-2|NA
ASSSGLLRTGELF
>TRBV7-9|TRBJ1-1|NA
ASKGVWTEAF
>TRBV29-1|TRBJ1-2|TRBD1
SVDRGHGYT
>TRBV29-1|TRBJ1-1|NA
SVIPLGGATTEAF
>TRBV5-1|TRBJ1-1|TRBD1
ASSEGNRGLSEAF
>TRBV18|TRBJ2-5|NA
ASSLSGPQRYQETQY
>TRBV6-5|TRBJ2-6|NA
ARTAPGGEGAGANVLT
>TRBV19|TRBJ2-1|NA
ASSGLLPSSYNEQF
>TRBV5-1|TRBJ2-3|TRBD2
ASRLVAAGLAGGRSTDTQY
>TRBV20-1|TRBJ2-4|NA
SASIPLGPKNIQY